The present T cell receptor beta chain was sequenced within a study of CD8+ T cells in alopecia areata. Overall study context: Oral tofacitinib, 5 to 10 mg twice daily, was given in an open-label trial.

Reverse transcription of extracted RNA yielded cDNA, which provided the sequencing template. Some clones are missing from TCRdb's copy, which holds only in-frame ones; the method was immunoSEQ multiplex PCR. The sample lists 100,000 to 150,000 clones, 60% to 65% seen once, with approximately 5.1% in the top ten. The study, taken as a whole, reports: During tofacitinib treatment, many expanded lesional clones remained in scalp and blood. Besides other cells, scalp samples also yield sequences of resident alphabeta T cells from normal skin.

Regarding this clone: Its antigen is currently unknown.

V was pared by 6 bases and J by 1 base, with 13 bases between. This CDR3 has 15 amino acids. The V gene's germline CDR1 is GTSNPN and CDR2 SVGIG (reference sequence). Noted treatment: oral pan-JAK inhibitor, 5-10 mg twice daily. The sequencing used CD4+ T cells sorted from blood, collected at week 4, from a patient treated with tofacitinib. The chain recombines TRBV30 with TRBJ2-6; D is uncertain. The receptor's source is a human donor with alopecia areata. Written as DNA, the CDR3 is TGTGCCTGTGACCCAAGCGTGTCTGGGGCCAACGTCCTGACTTTC. Its protein is CACDPSVSGANVLTF.